These 5 T cell receptor beta chains came from one sample sequenced in a study of T cells in localized non-small cell lung cancer. Using immunoSEQ multiplex PCR, the repertoire was profiled, and TCRdb retains in-frame clones only, with some absent. Among more than 15,000 clones, 70% to 90% were seen once, and the ten largest hold about a quarter. This specimen consisted of peripheral blood, obtained before any cancer treatment. The receptors were sampled from a female donor of 60 years or more with stage III squamous cell lung carcinoma.

V and J are TRBV28 and TRBJ2-7, with 9 bases that match TRBD2. CDR1 is MDHEN and CDR2 is SYDVKM in the germline V gene. With V trimmed by 2 bases and J by 4 bases, 6 bases remained unmatched. CDR3 length: 15 amino acids. CDR3 residues: CASSLPVLAGYEQYF. The DNA for the CDR3 is TGTGCCAGCAGTTTACCGGTACTAGCGGGTTACGAGCAGTACTTC.

V usage is TRBV7-2 and J usage is TRBJ1-5; a weak D match, TRBD1 (6 bases). V gave up 0 bases and J gave up 6 bases, with 12 bases separating them. Germline-derived CDR1 and CDR2 are SGHTA and FQGNSA. This CDR3 comprises 15 residues. The CDR3 nucleotides read TGTGCCAGCAGCTTAGCGCTGGGGGGCCCTCAGCCCCAGCATTTT. Translation: CASSLALGGPQPQHF.

Only a few counts were recorded for this clone. The chain combines TRBV4-1 with TRBJ2-7, with 7 bases identical to TRBD1. The J segment lost 4 bases and the V segment lost 1 base, leaving 7 bases of the junction unmatched. Germline lookup yields CDR1 MGHRA and CDR2 YSYEKL. The CDR3 sequence is 15 residues long. The CDR3 DNA sequence: TGCGCCAGCAGCCAAGGGTTTACAGGGGTGTACGAGCAGTACTTC. Protein sequence: CASSQGFTGVYEQYF.

This chain connects TRBV9 to TRBJ1-6; TRBD1 matches 10 bases. Per the germline V gene, CDR1 is SGDLS and CDR2 is YYNGEE. J lost 10 bases, V lost 3 bases, and 1 base had no gene match. CDR3 length: 13 amino acids. Here the CDR3 DNA reads TGTGCCAGCAGCGGGGACAGGGGCTCACCCCTCCACTTT. Protein sequence: CASSGDRGSPLHF.

The J gene is TRBJ1-4, the V gene TRBV18, with a tentative D call TRBD1 (6 bases). The CDR3 sequence is 15 residues long. Germline V gene lookup returns CDR1 KGHSH and CDR2 LQKENI. With 6 bases removed from V and 1 base from J, the gap between germline ends came to 12 bases. CDR3 nucleotides: TGTGCCAGCTCCCTTATACAGGGAACTAATGAAAAACTGTTTTTT. It is translated as CASSLIQGTNEKLFF.